The entry that follows covers one T cell receptor beta chain sequence. What it recognizes is unknown. This sample was taken from a study of immune evolution from preneoplasia to lung adenocarcinoma. Whole-study results and caveats: Compared with EGFR-mutant or double wild-type lesions, KRAS-mutant nodules were more clonal. Clonality was highest in normal lung, lower in later-stage lesions apparently.

The CDR3 loop spans 15 amino acids. CDR1 and CDR2 (germline): SGHRS, YFSETQ. V was pared by 1 base and J by 0 bases, with 8 bases between. Data came from immunoSEQ multiplex PCR; TCRdb stores just in-frame clones and leaves some out. There are roughly 38,000 clones in the sample; about 73% occur only once, and approximately 6.5% lies in the top ten. This chain uses TRBV5-1 with TRBJ2-1, with a tentative D call TRBD1 (5 bases). This receptor was taken from a person in their sixties with lung adenocarcinoma. Sample: FFPE invasive lung adenocarcinoma tissue. The CDR3 region is CASSLRTGSYNEQFF. The CDR3 DNA reads TGCGCCAGCAGCTTGCGTACAGGCTCCTACAATGAGCAGTTCTTC.